What follows are 32 T cell receptor beta chains derived from one specimen sequenced in a study of regulatory T cells in long-lasting Graves disease. HTBI primers from iRepertoire and Arm-PCR of CDR3 regions yielded the TCR beta libraries. One entry per CDR3 protein, called by TCRdb with MiXCR from the multiplex PCR reads. Of 350,000 to 450,000 distinct CDR3 sequences in the sample, more than 12% were seen once. As to time point: newly diagnosed GD, antithyroid drugs for less than 3 months. RNA isolated from PBMCs was used to make the TCR library. Separately, the same data were catalogued under a study of T cells in Graves' hyperthyroidism and ophthalmopathy.

The material was peripheral blood mononuclear cells (PBMCs), obtained at new diagnosis, from a patient treated with antithyroid drugs. These receptors were obtained from a woman younger than 45 with Graves disease.

This clonotype was recorded many times. J is TRBJ1-1 and V is TRBV30; the D is unclear. V shed 2 bases and J shed 11 bases, with 12 bases lying between them. This CDR3 has 11 residues. Germline values: CDR1 GTSNPN, CDR2 SVGIG (reference sequence). CDR3 loop: CAWSHTLAAFF. The CDR3 DNA sequence: TGTGCCTGGAGTCATACCCTAGCGGCTTTCTTT.

This clonotype was recorded once. The V gene is TRBV7-3, the J gene TRBJ2-3; 7 bases agree with TRBD2. V lost 4 bases and J lost 2; bases outside the gene matches: 12. There are 17 residues in the CDR3. Germline-derived CDR1 and CDR2 are SGHTA and FQGTGA. The CDR3 DNA reads TGTGCCAGCAGCTCGAAGACTAGCCTCTTATCCACAGATACGCAGTATTTT. Amino acid sequence: CASSSKTSLLSTDTQYF.

V and J are TRBV4-2 and TRBJ2-3, with 8 nucleotides matching TRBD2. Trimming took 0 bases from V and 4 from J; bases not matched to a gene: 3. Germline CDR1 and CDR2: LGHNA and YNFKEQ. This CDR3 spans 15 amino acids. The CDR3 protein is CASSQDRLAPDTQYF. The CDR3 nucleotides read TGTGCCAGCAGCCAAGACCGACTAGCGCCAGATACGCAGTATTTT.

This clonotype was recorded many times. The J gene is TRBJ2-5, the V gene TRBV7-9; D gene unclear. V was clipped by 7 bases and J by 2 bases, with 11 bases between them. The CDR3 extends over 13 amino acids. Germline V gene data show CDR1 as SEHNR and CDR2 as FQNEAQ (reference sequence). The chain's CDR3 is CASTPDQQETQYF. The CDR3 nucleotides read TGTGCCAGCACCCCCGACCAACAAGAGACCCAGTACTTC.

The sample holds a few counts of this clonotype. The chain carries TRBV24-1 and TRBJ2-3, with TRBD2 identical over 9 bases. The CDR3 length is 16 residues. Germline CDR1 and CDR2: KGHDR and SFDVKD. The ends lost 5 bases at V and 0 bases at J; junction bases unmatched: 5. This CDR3 is CATSVPSGGSTDTQYF. CDR3 nucleotides: TGTGCCACCAGTGTTCCCAGCGGGGGGAGCACAGATACGCAGTATTTT.

This clonotype appeared many times. The genes are TRBV30 and TRBJ2-7; 7 nucleotides align to TRBD2. CDR1 and CDR2 (germline): GTSNPN, SVGIG (reference sequence). V lost 2 bases and J lost 0; bases outside the gene matches: 4. CDR3 length: 14 amino acids. CDR3 DNA sequence: TGTGCCTGGAGTCCCCGCGGGAGCTCCTACGAGCAGTACTTC. Its translation: CAWSPRGSSYEQYF.

This clonotype was seen at least ten times. V is TRBV28 and J is TRBJ1-5, with a possible D match to TRBD1 (5 bases). V was clipped by 3 bases and J by 6 bases, with 12 bases between them. The germline CDR1 and CDR2 sequences are MDHEN and SYDVKM. The CDR3 is 14 residues long. This chain's CDR3 is CASSFRAGGQPQHF. CDR3 DNA: TGTGCCAGCAGTTTTCGGGCGGGGGGTCAGCCCCAGCATTTT.

The chain couples TRBV18 to TRBJ1-5; 8 bases map to TRBD1. The V gene's germline CDR1 is KGHSH and CDR2 LQKENI. The CDR3 sequence is 18 residues long. Trimming took 4 bases from V and 6 from J; bases not matched to a gene: 17. The CDR3: CASSQGQELKKWGQPQHF. The DNA of the CDR3 is TGTGCCAGCTCACAGGGACAGGAGTTAAAAAAATGGGGTCAGCCCCAGCATTTT.

The rearrangement links TRBV30 to TRBJ1-3; no clear D. V was pared by 2 bases and J by 0 bases, with 11 bases between. The CDR3 has 15 residues. Germline CDR1 and CDR2: GTSNPN and SVGIG (reference sequence). The CDR3 bases are TGTGCCTGGAGTCGCGTTCCAGACTCTGGAAACACCATATATTTT. This encodes CAWSRVPDSGNTIYF.

This clonotype has a count of ten or more. The chain uses TRBV27 and TRBJ2-1; 9 bases line up with TRBD2. The CDR3 spans 18 residues. The V gene end was trimmed by 3 bases and the J gene end by 10 bases; junction bases not matched to a gene: 19. In germline, CDR1 is MNHEY, CDR2 SMNVEV (reference sequence). CDR3 nucleotides: TGTGCCAGCAGTTTGGGCCCCCCGAGCGGGAGGTCCGGTTGGGAGCAGTTCTTC. It encodes CASSLGPPSGRSGWEQFF.

This clonotype was counted at least ten times. The chain couples TRBV7-3 to TRBJ2-6; 8 positions match TRBD1. The CDR3 has 17 residues. V lost 5 bases and J lost 0; bases outside the gene matches: 6. Per the germline V gene, CDR1 is SGHTA and CDR2 is FQGTGA. The CDR3 nucleotides read TGTGCCAGCAGCCCGGACAGGGTGGCCTCTGGGGCCAACGTCCTGACTTTC. Amino acid sequence: CASSPDRVASGANVLTF.

This chain uses TRBV7-9 with TRBJ2-1; 7 positions match TRBD2. Germline CDR1 reads SEHNR; CDR2 reads FQNEAQ (reference sequence). This CDR3 is 15 amino acids long. J was trimmed by 15 bases and V by 6 bases; bases with no gene match: 20. CDR3 in DNA: TGTGCCAGCAGGTTCGGGGGACTACTAACTCTAAAGCTGTTCTTC. This sequence encodes CASRFGGLLTLKLFF.

This clonotype was observed a handful of times. This sequence joins TRBV29-1 and TRBJ2-2; 7 nucleotides match TRBD1. The CDR3 length is 17 residues. The ends lost 6 bases at V and 0 bases at J; junction bases unmatched: 13. Germline V lookup: CDR1 SQVTM, CDR2 ANQGSEA. CDR3 loop: CSVRGQANLANTGELFF. CDR3 coding DNA: TGCAGCGTCCGCGGACAGGCGAACCTCGCGAACACCGGGGAGCTGTTTTTT.

This clonotype has a count of ten or more. This chain connects TRBV28 to TRBJ2-1, with 11 bases that match TRBD2. CDR3 size: 14 residues. Germline-derived CDR1 and CDR2 are MDHEN and SYDVKM. The V gene end was trimmed by 6 bases and the J gene end by 7 bases; junction bases not matched to a gene: 5. In nucleotides, the CDR3 is TGTGCCAGCAGCGGTAGCGGGAGGGCTAATGAGCAGTTCTTC. Translation: CASSGSGRANEQFF.

The rearrangement uses TRBV7-9 and TRBJ1-2; D gene uncertain. The V gene's germline CDR1 is SEHNR and CDR2 FQNEAQ (reference sequence). The germline V and J ends were trimmed by 3 bases and 8 bases, with 19 bases remaining between them. The CDR3 is 15 residues long. The CDR3 DNA sequence: TGTGCCAGCAGCTTCCTGGAGGTTCCGAACGGCGGCTACACCTTC. It translates to CASSFLEVPNGGYTF.

This clonotype has a count of ten or more. The chain joins TRBV29-1 to TRBJ2-5, with D maybe TRBD1 (5 bases). V lost 5 bases and J 5 bases, leaving 18 bases between the germline ends. The V gene's germline CDR1 is SQVTM and CDR2 ANQGSEA. The CDR3 is 14 residues long. The CDR3 loop is CSVSQGRADETQYF. CDR3 coding DNA: TGCAGCGTTTCCCAGGGAAGGGCAGATGAGACCCAGTACTTC.

This clonotype was counted at least ten times. The genes are TRBV18 and TRBJ2-1, with TRBD2 matching over 8 bases. CDR3 length: 13 residues. V was clipped by 3 bases and J by 6 bases; unmatched bases: 1. The V gene's germline CDR1 is KGHSH and CDR2 LQKENI. CDR3 in amino acids: CASSPTSGNEQFF. CDR3 DNA sequence: TGTGCCAGCTCACCCACTAGCGGCAATGAGCAGTTCTTC. Supplemented by reference TRBV18 and TRBJ2-1, the full variable domain reads NAGVMQNPRHLVRRRGQEARLRCSPMKGHSHVYWYRQLPEEGLKFMVYLQKENIIDESGMPKERFSAEFPKEGPSILRIQQVVRGDSAAYFCASSPTSGNEQFFGPGTRLTVL.

This clonotype occurred many times. The V and J genes are TRBV6-2 or TRBV6-3 and TRBJ2-1, with TRBD2 matching 9 bases. Trimming removed 5 bases from V and 7 bases from J; junction bases left unmatched: 9. CDR3 size: 15 residues. The germline CDR1 and CDR2 sequences are MNHEY and SVGEGT. The CDR3: CASSTPGLARNEQFF. The DNA of the CDR3 is TGTGCCAGCAGTACCCCCGGACTAGCGCGGAATGAGCAGTTCTTC.

DNA of the CDR3: TGCGCCAGCAGCTTTGACAGGGTGAGGCGAGCTTTCTTT. Its protein product is CASSFDRVRRAFF. The V and J genes are TRBV5-1 and TRBJ1-1; the match to TRBD1 covers 7 bases. The CDR3 loop spans 13 amino acids. Trimming at V came to 2 bases and at J to 10 bases, leaving 8 bases not matched to a gene. Germline V gene data show CDR1 as SGHRS and CDR2 as YFSETQ.

This rearrangement joins TRBV29-1 to TRBJ2-4, with a possible D match to TRBD1 (5 bases). Trimming removed 6 bases at V and 1 base at J, with 13 bases between. The CDR3 covers 14 residues. Germline CDR1 is SQVTM and CDR2 is ANQGSEA. CDR3 residues: CSVAGLLAKNIQYF. CDR3 coding DNA: TGCAGCGTAGCAGGGCTTCTGGCCAAAAACATTCAGTACTTC.

This clonotype was recorded a few times. The CDR3 DNA is TGTGCCAGCAGCCGTGGGGAGAACTCCTACGAGCAGTACTTC. Translating gives CASSRGENSYEQYF. The V gene is TRBV7-9, the J gene TRBJ2-7, with a possible D match to TRBD2 (5 bases). The germline gives CDR1 SEHNR, CDR2 FQNEAQ (reference sequence). The CDR3 extends over 14 amino acids. The V end lost 5 bases, the J end lost 0 bases, and 11 bases lay between the germline ends. Full variable domain (missing parts from reference TRBV7-9 and TRBJ2-7): DTGVSQNPRHKITKRGQNVTFRCDPISEHNRLYWYRQTLGQGPEFLTYFQNEAQLEKSRLLSDRFSAERPKGSFSTLEIQRTEQGDSAMYLCASSRGENSYEQYFGPGTRLTVT.

The gene calls are TRBV15 and TRBJ1-2, with TRBD1 as a possible D gene (5 bases). V dropped 5 bases and J dropped 2 bases, with 15 bases sitting between them. CDR1 and CDR2 from the germline V gene are LNHNV and YYDKDF (reference sequence). This CDR3 contains 15 residues. Here the CDR3 DNA reads TGTGCCACCAGCGGGTACAGGCGAGCGAACTATGGCTACACCTTC. It yields the protein CATSGYRRANYGYTF.

This clonotype appeared many times. The CDR3 DNA reads as TGTGCCTCCGGGAAACGCCAAGAGACCCAGTACTTC. Translated: CASGKRQETQYF. The V call is TRBV28, the J call TRBJ2-5; D possibly corresponds to TRBD2 (5 bases). There are 12 residues in the CDR3. Trimming took 11 bases from V and 1 from J, leaving 11 bases between them. CDR1 and CDR2 from the germline V gene are MDHEN and SYDVKM. The variable domain in full, with the rest retrieved from reference TRBV28 and TRBJ2-5, is DVKVTQSSRYLVKRTGEKVFLECVQDMDHENMFWYRQDPGLGLRLIYFSYDVKMKEKGDIPEGYSVSREKKERFSLILESASTNQTSMYLCASGKRQETQYFGPGTRLLVL.

At least ten counts were recorded for this clonotype. V and J are TRBV6-5 and TRBJ2-7; 9 bases agree with TRBD2. Germline lookup yields CDR1 MNHEY and CDR2 SVGAGI. This CDR3 comprises 17 residues. J lost 6 bases, V lost 0 bases, and 12 bases had no gene match. The CDR3 region has the DNA TGTGCCAGCAGTTACTCGCTGACTAGCGGCCCCCTCGCCGAGCAGTACTTC. Amino acids: CASSYSLTSGPLAEQYF.

The gene calls are TRBV5-1 and TRBJ2-4; D perhaps matches TRBD2 (6 bases). This CDR3 comprises 15 residues. The V and J ends lost 5 bases and 7 bases respectively, with 19 bases between them. CDR1 SGHRS and CDR2 YFSETQ come from the germline V gene. This CDR3 reads CASSQEGRKANIQYF. In DNA, the CDR3 is TGCGCCAGCAGTCAAGAAGGGAGGAAGGCGAACATTCAGTACTTC.

At least ten counts were recorded for this clonotype. This sequence joins TRBV24-1 and TRBJ2-3; 8 bases fit TRBD2. The CDR3 contains 16 residues. V shed 3 bases, J shed 1 base, and the junction held 5 bases outside the gene matches. CDR1 and CDR2 (germline): KGHDR, SFDVKD. The CDR3 DNA is TGTGCCACCAGTGATCTAACGACTAGCGGCACAGATACGCAGTATTTT. Translated, it gives CATSDLTTSGTDTQYF.

As to this clonotype: A much bigger clone sits one base away, suggesting this may be a read error. The V gene is TRBV6-2 or TRBV6-3, the J gene TRBJ1-5; D gene uncertain. V was shortened by 6 bases and J by 7 bases, with 13 bases between the two germline ends. Germline CDR1 reads MNHEY; CDR2 reads SVGEGT. The CDR3 is 13 residues long. As DNA, the CDR3 is TGTGCCAGCAGGTTCGTGCGCATGCAGCCCCAGCATTTT. Translating gives CASRFVRMQPQHF.

In its sample, this clonotype was seen a few times. V usage is TRBV9 and J usage is TRBJ2-1; tentative D call: TRBD2 (5 bases). Germline assignment: CDR1 SGDLS and CDR2 YYNGEE. This CDR3 contains 14 residues. The V end lost 3 bases, the J end lost 6 bases, and 13 bases lay between the germline ends. Here the CDR3 reads CASSAPPTSNEQFF. CDR3 nucleotides: TGTGCCAGCAGCGCACCCCCAACTAGCAATGAGCAGTTCTTC.

This clonotype was counted at least ten times. The genes are TRBV5-1 and TRBJ1-5; D is perhaps TRBD1 (6 bases). The CDR3 length is 16 residues. Trimming removed 5 bases at V and 0 bases at J, with 15 bases between. The germline CDR1 and CDR2 sequences are SGHRS and YFSETQ. The CDR3 reads CASSGRGQHSNQPQHF. The CDR3 nucleotides are TGCGCCAGCAGTGGCAGGGGCCAGCATAGCAATCAGCCCCAGCATTTT.

On this clonotype itself: Given a much more abundant clone one base away, this may be a read error. The CDR3 is CASSQDGGASSYEQFF. CDR3 coding DNA: TGTGCCAGCAGCCAAGATGGGGGAGCCAGCTCCTACGAGCAGTTCTTC. The chain joins TRBV4-2 to TRBJ2-1; D possibly matches TRBD1 or TRBD2 (5 bases each). Per germline, CDR1 LGHNA and CDR2 YNFKEQ. The CDR3 consists of 16 residues. Trimming took off 0 bases at V and 10 bases at J, with 19 bases between the two ends.

V gene TRBV12-3 or TRBV12-4 combines with J gene TRBJ2-3; D gene uncertain. The CDR3 totals 11 residues. The V gene lost 1 base and the J gene lost 7 bases, with 3 bases spanning the gap. The CDR3 region has the DNA TGTGCCAGCAGTTTAGAACATACGCAGTATTTT. It is translated as CASSLEHTQYF.

This clonotype was counted at least ten times. The CDR3 nucleotides read TGCAGTGCTAGGGGTGGCCTTTCCCTTCTCTACGAGCAGTACTTC. Residues: CSARGGLSLLYEQYF. This chain joins TRBV20-1 and TRBJ2-7; D call uncertain. Trimming took 3 bases from V and 3 from J, leaving 18 bases between them. Looked up from germline, CDR1 is DFQATT and CDR2 is SNEGSKA (reference sequence). This CDR3 has 15 amino acids.